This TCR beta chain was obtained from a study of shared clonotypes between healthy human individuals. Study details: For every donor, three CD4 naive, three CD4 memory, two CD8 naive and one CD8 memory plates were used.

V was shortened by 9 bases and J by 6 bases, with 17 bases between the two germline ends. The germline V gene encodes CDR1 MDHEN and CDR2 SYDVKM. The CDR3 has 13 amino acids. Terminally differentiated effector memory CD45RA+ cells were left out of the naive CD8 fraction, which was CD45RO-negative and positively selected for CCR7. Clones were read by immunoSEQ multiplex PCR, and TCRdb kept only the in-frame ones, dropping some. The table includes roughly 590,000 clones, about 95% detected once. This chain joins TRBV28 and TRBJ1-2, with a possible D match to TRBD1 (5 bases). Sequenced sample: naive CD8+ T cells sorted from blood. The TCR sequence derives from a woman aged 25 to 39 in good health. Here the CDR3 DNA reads TGTGCCAGTTCGAGAGGGGTCTTGAATGGCTACACCTTC. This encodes CASSRGVLNGYTF.